The T cell receptor beta chain under discussion was sequenced for a study of regulatory T cells in long-lasting Graves disease. Germline CDR1 and CDR2: SGHKS and YYEKEE (reference sequence). CDR3 length: 15 residues. Time point of the sample: newly diagnosed GD, antithyroid drugs for less than 3 months. The TCR library was prepared using RNA isolated from PBMCs. This clonotype turned up a few times. Its matching antigen is unknown. A much bigger clone sits one base away, suggesting this may be a read error. Study results and caveats: Lower TCR diversity was seen in persistent Graves' patients than in newly diagnosed ones. Samples came from peripheral blood alone, without thyroid tissue.

Investigators prepared the TCR beta libraries by applying iRepertoire HTBI primers and Arm-PCR of CDR3 regions. One entry per CDR3 protein, called by TCRdb with MiXCR from the multiplex PCR reads. The sample contains approximately 400,000 distinct CDR3 sequences, 15% of which appear only once. These data are also associated with another study on T cells in Graves' hyperthyroidism and ophthalmopathy. Per that paper: No progression to ophthalmopathy during 18 months of follow-up defined stable disease.

The specimen was peripheral blood mononuclear cells (PBMCs), collected at new diagnosis, from a patient treated with antithyroid drugs. The sequence was collected from a woman in her 30s with Graves disease. The rearrangement links TRBV5-5 to TRBJ1-1, with D unclear. CDR3 DNA: TGTGCCAGCGGCTTGGCTGTAAGGAAGAACACTGAAGCTTTCTTT. This codes for CASGLAVRKNTEAFF.